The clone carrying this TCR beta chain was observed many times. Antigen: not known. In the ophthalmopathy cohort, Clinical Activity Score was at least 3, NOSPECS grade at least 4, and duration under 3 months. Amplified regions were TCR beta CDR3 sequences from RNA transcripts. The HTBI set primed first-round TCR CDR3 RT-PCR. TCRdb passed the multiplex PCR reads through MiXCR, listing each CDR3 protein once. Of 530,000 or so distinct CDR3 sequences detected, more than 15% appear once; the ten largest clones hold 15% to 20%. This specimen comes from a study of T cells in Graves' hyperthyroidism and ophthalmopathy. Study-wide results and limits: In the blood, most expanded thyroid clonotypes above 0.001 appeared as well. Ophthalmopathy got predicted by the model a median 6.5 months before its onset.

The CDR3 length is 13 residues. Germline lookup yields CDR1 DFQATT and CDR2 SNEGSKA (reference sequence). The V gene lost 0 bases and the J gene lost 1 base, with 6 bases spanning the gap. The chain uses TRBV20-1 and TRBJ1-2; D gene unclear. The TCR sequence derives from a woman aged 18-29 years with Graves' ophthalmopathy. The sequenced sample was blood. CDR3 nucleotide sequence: TGCAGTGCTAGAGATGCAGATAACTATGGCTACACCTTC. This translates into CSARDADNYGYTF.